This TCR beta chain was retrieved from a study of blood T cell repertoires in COVID-19. About the research overall: Sites across the United States, Italy and Spain contributed samples from acute and convalescent COVID-19. T cells, B-cell-depleted T cells, or PBMCs provided the cDNA or gDNA that served as material.

Original data processing: Reference gene primers were amplified, and this amplification served to estimate nucleated cell counts. Sequencing was performed with immunoSEQ multiplex PCR; in TCRdb, only in-frame clones are kept and a portion is missing. V and J calls plus clone size are reproduced from that table; the DNA served to infer D and trimming. The data contain under 250,000 clones, approximately 85% of them singletons. There are 16 residues in the CDR3. V lost 2 bases, J lost 3 bases, and 16 bases lay in between. In germline, CDR1 is MNHNS, CDR2 SASEGT. The TCR comes from a man aged 50 or older with acute or convalescent COVID-19. Sequences were obtained from peripheral blood. The chain is built from TRBV6-1 and TRBJ1-1, with a weak D call TRBD1 (6 bases). As DNA, the CDR3 is TGTGCCAGCAGTGAAAAAACCCAGGGGTCGGACACTGAAGCTTTCTTT. Translated: CASSEKTQGSDTEAFF.